Below, 17 T cell receptor beta chains from the same sample are listed, as sequenced in a study of T cell repertoires in cytomegalovirus infection. TCRdb used MiXCR to reprocess the reads, holding one entry per CDR3 protein. The sample gives more than 300,000 distinct CDR3 sequences, about 32% of which show up once; approximately 13% is in the top ten. For these TCRs, the target antigens are not known. The sample here was cultured PBMCs, taken from culture after CMV antigen stimulation. The receptor set was obtained from a human donor in good health (CMV status not recorded). Some clones in this sample may be carry-over from other donors' samples.

On this clonotype itself: A read error may explain this, as a much larger clone is one base away. This chain joins TRBV7-2 and TRBJ2-7, with 13 bases lining up with TRBD2. Germline assignment: CDR1 SGHTA and CDR2 FQGNSA. The CDR3 runs 15 residues. The CDR3 nucleotides are TGTGCCGGCAGCTCCTTTGGGACTAGCGGGACGGAGCAGTACTTC. It is translated as CAGSSFGTSGTEQYF.

The genes are TRBV19 and TRBJ2-5; D gene uncertain. Germline lookup yields CDR1 LNHDA and CDR2 SQIVND (reference sequence). CDR3 length: 13 amino acids. V was pared by 5 bases and J by 9 bases, with 16 bases between. The CDR3: CASSADGDGPQYF. In nucleotides, the CDR3 is TGTGCCAGTAGTGCCGACGGAGATGGGCCCCAGTACTTC.

V and J are TRBV19 and TRBJ2-1, with 12 nucleotides matching TRBD2. Germline V gene lookup returns CDR1 LNHDA and CDR2 SQIVND (reference sequence). CDR3 size: 13 residues. Germline trimming cut 3 bases from V and 9 bases from J; bases unmatched to any gene: 0. The CDR3 reads CASSMGLAGEQFF. The CDR3 DNA sequence: TGTGCCAGTAGTATGGGACTAGCGGGTGAGCAGTTCTTC.

The rearrangement uses TRBV5-1 and TRBJ1-5; unclear D gene. The CDR3 is 15 residues long. V was cut by 2 bases and J by 0 bases, with 9 bases left in between. Germline V gives CDR1 SGHRS, CDR2 YFSETQ. Here the CDR3 reads CASSFGLGSNQPQHF. As DNA, the CDR3 is TGCGCCAGCAGCTTTGGTCTGGGTAGCAATCAGCCCCAGCATTTT. Full variable domain (missing parts from reference TRBV5-1 and TRBJ1-5): KAGVTQTPRYLIKTRGQQVTLSCSPISGHRSVSWYQQTPGQGLQFLFEYFSETQRNKGNFPGRFSGRQFSNSRSEMNVSTLELGDSALYLCASSFGLGSNQPQHFGDGTRLSIL.

The V gene is TRBV5-1, the J gene TRBJ2-7; possibly TRBD1 for D (6 bases). The CDR3 is made up of 16 amino acids. Deletions cut 4 bases from V and 3 bases from J, with 20 bases between. Germline V gene lookup returns CDR1 SGHRS and CDR2 YFSETQ. CDR3 coding DNA: TGCGCCAGCAGCCAGATTTTCAGGGGTGGCAGCTACGAGCAGTACTTC. This codes for CASSQIFRGGSYEQYF. Looking up the rest from reference TRBV5-1 and TRBJ2-7 gives the full variable domain: KAGVTQTPRYLIKTRGQQVTLSCSPISGHRSVSWYQQTPGQGLQFLFEYFSETQRNKGNFPGRFSGRQFSNSRSEMNVSTLELGDSALYLCASSQIFRGGSYEQYFGPGTRLTVT.

The chain recombines TRBV5-6 with TRBJ2-1; 10 positions agree with TRBD2. With 0 bases clipped from V and 2 bases from J, the junction kept 2 bases outside the gene matches. CDR1 SGHDT and CDR2 YYEEEE come from the germline V gene. The CDR3 has 16 amino acids. The CDR3 DNA reads as TGTGCCAGCAGCTTGGTAGGACTAGCGGCCTACAATGAGCAGTTCTTC. Encoded protein: CASSLVGLAAYNEQFF.

The chain joins TRBV28 to TRBJ2-2; 8 nucleotides match TRBD1. The CDR3 spans 16 residues. Losses at the gene ends were 10 bases for V and 0 bases for J; bases not matched to a gene: 10. Germline assignment: CDR1 MDHEN and CDR2 SYDVKM. CDR3 sequence: CATLNPTGANTGELFF. The CDR3 DNA sequence: TGTGCCACCCTTAACCCGACAGGGGCGAACACCGGGGAGCTGTTTTTT.

This clonotype was seen a few times. The chain recombines TRBV7-2 with TRBJ2-7, with D possibly TRBD1 on 5 matching bases. Trimming took 3 bases from V and 2 from J, leaving 11 bases between them. From germline, CDR1 is SGHTA and CDR2 FQGNSA. This CDR3 comprises 14 residues. The chain's CDR3 is CASSFVADTYEQYF. CDR3 coding DNA: TGTGCCAGCAGCTTCGTGGCGGACACCTACGAGCAGTACTTC.

In its sample, this clonotype was seen many times. V gene TRBV7-2 combines with J gene TRBJ2-1; 11 bases map to TRBD2. The CDR3 length is 16 residues. Germline-derived CDR1 and CDR2 are SGHTA and FQGNSA. Trimming cost V 2 bases and J 8 bases; bases outside gene matches: 8. CDR3 sequence reads: CASSLSLAGGRDEQFF. The CDR3 DNA reads TGTGCCAGCAGCTTAAGCCTAGCGGGAGGTAGGGATGAGCAGTTCTTC.

There are a few counts of this clonotype. The chain uses TRBV7-2 and TRBJ1-1, with unresolved D. The CDR3 extends over 13 amino acids. Germline loops: CDR1 SGHTA, CDR2 FQGNSA. Between the trimmed V and J ends, which lost 3 bases and 1 base, there was a span of 6 bases. The CDR3 spells CASSFKRNTEAFF. The CDR3 nucleotides read TGTGCCAGCAGCTTTAAGCGGAACACTGAAGCTTTCTTT.

The chain is built from TRBV4-3 and TRBJ1-1; D unresolved. Looked up from germline, CDR1 is LGHNA and CDR2 is YSLEER. The CDR3 spans 15 residues. V lost 0 bases, J lost 3 bases, and 11 bases lay in between. DNA for the CDR3: TGCGCCAGCAGCCAAGATCGCAGGTCTCACACTGAAGCTTTCTTT. It specifies CASSQDRRSHTEAFF.

This chain's CDR3 is CASSPALGPYVDTQYF. The CDR3 region has the DNA TGTGCCAGCAGTCCGGCCTTAGGGCCCTATGTAGATACGCAGTATTTT. This rearrangement joins TRBV2 to TRBJ2-3; D unresolved. The CDR3 has 16 residues. CDR1 is SNHLY, CDR2 FYNNEI, per germline. Trimming left V 5 bases short and J 5 bases short, with 20 bases between.

The genes are TRBV6-2 or TRBV6-3 and TRBJ2-5; TRBD1 aligns across 8 bases. The CDR3 totals 16 residues. Germline V gene data show CDR1 as MNHEY and CDR2 as SVGEGT. Losses at the gene ends were 2 bases for V and 3 bases for J; bases not matched to a gene: 8. DNA of the CDR3: TGTGCCAGCAGTTACGGCGGTGGGACAGGAGAAGAGACCCAGTACTTC. Residues: CASSYGGGTGEETQYF.

This clonotype was found a few times. The V call is TRBV7-2, the J call TRBJ2-3; D is possibly TRBD2 (6 bases). Germline CDR1 is SGHTA and CDR2 is FQGNSA. Between the trimmed V and J ends, which lost 4 bases and 3 bases, there was a span of 14 bases. This CDR3 has 15 amino acids. This chain's CDR3 is CASSYNGRITDTQYF. The DNA of the CDR3 is TGTGCCAGCAGCTATAACGGGAGAATAACAGATACGCAGTATTTT.

As concerns this clonotype: Germline is not matched at one junction end, which may reflect a read error. The V gene is TRBV11-3, the J gene TRBJ1-1; tentative D call: TRBD1 (5 bases). This CDR3 contains 15 residues. In germline, CDR1 is SGHNT, CDR2 YENEEA. DNA for the CDR3: TGTGCCAACAGCTTAGATCCAGGGATGAACACTGAAGCTTTCTTT. Translation gives CANSLDPGMNTEAFF.

The chain employs TRBV4-3 and TRBJ2-3, with 7 bases matching TRBD2. V lost 4 bases to trimming and J lost 11 bases; unmatched junction nucleotides: 18. This CDR3 is built from 16 residues. Germline V gene lookup returns CDR1 LGHNA and CDR2 YSLEER. The chain's CDR3 is CASSPLGGTRVWVQYF. The CDR3, as DNA: TGCGCCAGCAGCCCACTGGGGGGGACCCGGGTTTGGGTGCAGTATTTT.

V and J are TRBV6-6 and TRBJ1-1; D may be TRBD1 (5 bases). The ends were cut back, 5 bases at V and 1 base at J, with 8 bases in the middle. CDR1 is MNHNY, CDR2 SVGAGI, per germline (reference sequence). The CDR3 spans 13 residues. CDR3 bases: TGTGCCAGCAGTACGACAGCGAACACTGAAGCTTTCTTT. Translating gives CASSTTANTEAFF.